A single sample is the source of the 20 T cell receptor beta chains below, sequenced in a study of shared clonotypes between healthy human individuals. Using immunoSEQ multiplex PCR, the repertoire was profiled, and TCRdb retains in-frame clones only, with some absent. The top ten hold over 0.12% of the sample, which has 2 million to 3 million clones, approximately 94% seen once. Sequenced sample: naive CD4+ T cells sorted from blood. Subset noted: CD45RA+ positively selected. The source of these receptors is a man aged 18-30 years in good health.

The chain uses TRBV7-9 and TRBJ2-5, with unresolved D. Germline CDR1 SEHNR, CDR2 FQNEAQ (reference sequence). The germline V and J ends were trimmed by 3 bases and 3 bases, with 17 bases remaining between them. The CDR3 runs to 16 residues. CDR3 nucleotides: TGTGCCAGCAGCTTGATGGGCAGGTCGGAAAAAGAGACCCAGTACTTC. It is translated as CASSLMGRSEKETQYF. The whole variable domain, filled in from reference TRBV7-9 and TRBJ2-5, reads DTGVSQNPRHKITKRGQNVTFRCDPISEHNRLYWYRQTLGQGPEFLTYFQNEAQLEKSRLLSDRFSAERPKGSFSTLEIQRTEQGDSAMYLCASSLMGRSEKETQYFGPGTRLLVL.

The chain uses TRBV2 and TRBJ1-6; D is perhaps TRBD1 (6 bases). V lost 4 bases and J 15 bases, leaving 13 bases between the germline ends. CDR1 and CDR2 from the germline V gene are SNHLY and FYNNEI. The length of the CDR3 is 12 residues. The CDR3 spells CASSAQGFILHF. CDR3 bases: TGTGCCAGCAGTGCACAGGGCTTCATCCTCCACTTT.

V usage is TRBV4-3 and J usage is TRBJ2-1, with D maybe TRBD2 (6 bases). Looked up from germline, CDR1 is LGHNA and CDR2 is YSLEER. This CDR3 is 14 amino acids long. V was trimmed by 4 bases and J by 4 bases, leaving 11 bases between them. CDR3 residues: CASSRDSLYNEQFF. DNA of the CDR3: TGCGCCAGCAGCCGGGACTCCCTGTACAATGAGCAGTTCTTC.

This clone is a singleton in its sample. The gene calls are TRBV6-5 and TRBJ2-7; TRBD2 matches 7 bases. Germline trimming cut 7 bases from V and 2 bases from J; bases unmatched to any gene: 8. Germline CDR1 reads MNHEY; CDR2 reads SVGAGI. The CDR3 totals 14 residues. The CDR3 bases are TGTGCCAGCACCCCACTAGCGACGGCCTACGAGCAGTACTTC. Translating it yields CASTPLATAYEQYF.

The chain employs TRBV9 and TRBJ2-1; D remains unclear. V was clipped by 0 bases and J by 5 bases, with 6 bases between them. CDR1 is SGDLS, CDR2 YYNGEE, per germline. The CDR3 loop spans 13 amino acids. CDR3 sequence reads: CASSVDLNNEQFF. CDR3 bases: TGTGCCAGCAGCGTAGACCTGAACAATGAGCAGTTCTTC.

The chain couples TRBV28 to TRBJ1-4; D call uncertain. The V end lost 6 bases, the J end lost 0 bases, and 11 bases lay between the germline ends. The CDR3 length is 15 residues. The V gene's germline CDR1 is MDHEN and CDR2 SYDVKM. CDR3 coding DNA: TGTGCCAGCAGCTCTAGGGTTGCAACTAATGAAAAACTGTTTTTT. Protein: CASSSRVATNEKLFF.

The chain uses TRBV19 and TRBJ2-2; a weak D match, TRBD1 (6 bases). From germline, CDR1 is LNHDA and CDR2 SQIVND (reference sequence). This CDR3 comprises 13 residues. V lost 4 bases to trimming and J lost 5 bases, with 8 bases between them. CDR3 sequence (DNA): TGTGCCAGTAGTAGAACAGGGACCGGGGAGCTGTTTTTT. Protein product: CASSRTGTGELFF. Looking up the rest from reference TRBV19 and TRBJ2-2 gives the full variable domain: DGGITQSPKYLFRKEGQNVTLSCEQNLNHDAMYWYRQDPGQGLRLIYYSQIVNDFQKGDIAEGYSVSREKKESFPLTVTSAQKNPTAFYLCASSRTGTGELFFGEGSRLTVL.

The chain employs TRBV27 and TRBJ2-7, with D hard to call. Germline values: CDR1 MNHEY, CDR2 SMNVEV (reference sequence). The CDR3 consists of 11 residues. The germline V and J ends were trimmed by 6 bases and 7 bases, with 10 bases remaining between them. The CDR3 protein is CASRLLGEQYF. The DNA for the CDR3 is TGTGCCAGCAGATTGCTTGGGGAGCAGTACTTC.

This chain uses TRBV9 with TRBJ1-6, with TRBD1 matching 7 bases. Trimming removed 0 bases from V and 5 bases from J; junction bases left unmatched: 5. The CDR3 contains 16 residues. The germline V gene encodes CDR1 SGDLS and CDR2 YYNGEE. The CDR3 coding sequence is TGTGCCAGCAGCGTAGGAGGGGGCCAGAATAATTCACCCCTCCACTTT. It yields the protein CASSVGGGQNNSPLHF.

This chain links TRBV5-4 with TRBJ1-6; D is perhaps TRBD1 (5 bases). CDR3 length equals 14 residues. Trimming removed 0 bases from V and 10 bases from J, with 11 bases in between. The germline V gene has CDR1 SGHNT and CDR2 YYREEE (reference sequence). In nucleotides, the CDR3 is TGTGCCAGCAGCTTGGGGACATTGGGGTCACCCCTCCACTTT. It yields the protein CASSLGTLGSPLHF. Combining the CDR3 with reference TRBV5-4 and TRBJ1-6 gives the whole variable domain ETGVTQSPTHLIKTRGQQVTLRCSSQSGHNTVSWYQQALGQGPQFIFQYYREEENGRGNFPPRFSGLQFPNYSSELNVNALELDDSALYLCASSLGTLGSPLHFGNGTRLTVT.

This chain uses TRBV4-1 with TRBJ1-2; 8 nucleotides align to TRBD1. J lost 7 bases, V lost 0 bases, and 7 bases had no gene match. The CDR3 runs 15 residues. CDR1 and CDR2 (germline): MGHRA, YSYEKL. The CDR3 region is CASSQDRGRIGGYTF. CDR3 DNA sequence: TGCGCCAGCAGCCAAGACAGGGGGCGAATCGGTGGCTACACCTTC.

To note about this clone: A junction end diverges from the germline sequence, so it may reflect a read error. This same CDR3 is encoded by further DNA sequences in the sample. The chain links TRBV2 to TRBJ1-5, with a weak D call TRBD1 (5 bases). This CDR3 has 14 residues. The V gene's germline CDR1 is SNHLY and CDR2 FYNNEI. The CDR3 nucleotides are TGTGCCAGCAGTGAAACAACCCGGGGCGAGACCCAGCATTTC. This gives the protein CASSETTRGETQHF.

In regard to this clone: Within the sample, other DNA sequences also encode this same CDR3. The chain uses TRBV18 and TRBJ2-7; 11 bases map to TRBD1. The V gene end was trimmed by 3 bases and the J gene end by 4 bases; junction bases not matched to a gene: 5. Germline CDR1 is KGHSH and CDR2 is LQKENI. This CDR3 has 15 residues. This chain's CDR3 is CASSPGTGGTYEQYF. CDR3 bases: TGTGCCAGCTCACCTGGGACAGGGGGAACTTACGAGCAGTACTTC.

The V call is TRBV11-2, the J call TRBJ2-7; no clear D gene. From germline, CDR1 is SGHAT and CDR2 FQNNGV. V lost 5 bases, J lost 5 bases, and 7 bases lay in between. The CDR3 loop spans 11 amino acids. CDR3 DNA sequence: TGTGCCAGCAGCCCACTGCACGAGCAGTACTTC. Translation: CASSPLHEQYF. Drawing the rest from reference TRBV11-2 and TRBJ2-7, the complete variable domain is EAGVAQSPRYKIIEKRQSVAFWCNPISGHATLYWYQQILGQGPKLLIQFQNNGVVDDSQLPKDRFSAERLKGVDSTLKIQPAKLEDSAVYLCASSPLHEQYFGPGTRLTVT.

The V and J genes are TRBV6-5 and TRBJ1-5; TRBD1 aligns across 8 bases. The CDR3 covers 15 residues. The junction had 6 bases not matched to a gene; V was cut back by 4 bases and J by 4 bases. Germline V CDR1 and CDR2: MNHEY, SVGAGI. The CDR3 coding sequence is TGTGCCAGCAGTTCGGTTCAGGGGGCTAATCAGCCCCAGCATTTT. Translation gives CASSSVQGANQPQHF.

This chain connects TRBV5-1 to TRBJ1-1; D call uncertain. Germline lookup yields CDR1 SGHRS and CDR2 YFSETQ. V shed 2 bases and J shed 5 bases, with 13 bases lying between them. The CDR3 sequence is 14 residues long. The CDR3 region has the DNA TGCGCCAGCAGCTTATACGGCTCCGGGACTGAAGCTTTCTTT. Encoded protein: CASSLYGSGTEAFF.

The CDR3 is CASSPAPTGENTIYF. The DNA for the CDR3 is TGTGCCAGCTCACCGGCCCCGACGGGAGAAAACACCATATATTTT. The chain recombines TRBV18 with TRBJ1-3; no clear D gene. The CDR3 has 15 amino acids. The germline CDR1 and CDR2 sequences are KGHSH and LQKENI. The V and J ends lost 3 bases and 6 bases respectively, with 15 bases between them.

The chain combines TRBV7-2 with TRBJ2-7; TRBD2 might be the D (5 bases). Germline V gene lookup returns CDR1 SGHTA and CDR2 FQGNSA. The CDR3 extends over 13 amino acids. Trimming removed 1 base at V and 5 bases at J, with 9 bases between. The CDR3 loop is CASSLGRAHEQYF. Here the CDR3 DNA reads TGTGCCAGCAGCTTAGGGCGGGCCCACGAGCAGTACTTC.

Turning to this clone: The sample carries other DNA sequences with the same CDR3. Written as DNA, the CDR3 is TGTGCCAGCAGCGTAGCTGGGCAAGAGACCCAGTACTTC. This gives the protein CASSVAGQETQYF. The gene calls are TRBV9 and TRBJ2-5; no definite D call. V lost 0 bases, J lost 2 bases, and 5 bases lay in between. This CDR3 contains 13 residues. Germline V gene lookup returns CDR1 SGDLS and CDR2 YYNGEE.

Turning to this clone: At one end the junction does not follow the germline gene, possibly because of a read error. CDR3 residues: CASSLPLGQPSGANVLTF. Written as DNA, the CDR3 is TGTGCTAGCAGCTTACCCCTGGGACAGCCCTCTGGGGCCAACGTCCTGACTTTC. The rearrangement uses TRBV7-7 and TRBJ2-6; TRBD1 matches at 7 bases. The CDR3 is 18 amino acids. Germline lookup yields CDR1 SSHAT and CDR2 FNYEAQ (reference sequence).